The 24 T cell receptor beta chains listed next were all sequenced from one sample in a study of shared clonotypes between healthy human individuals. Libraries were prepared by immunoSEQ multiplex PCR; TCRdb keeps only in-frame clonotypes and omits some of them. Of about 590,000 clones in the sample, over 95% were seen once. Naive-designated CD8 cells lacked CD45RO, were positively enriched for CCR7, and omitted terminally differentiated effector memory CD45RA+ cells. Sequencing used naive CD8+ T cells sorted from blood. These receptors were taken from a woman in her twenties or thirties in good health.

The rearrangement links TRBV19 to TRBJ1-5, with TRBD1 matching over 7 bases. Germline V gives CDR1 LNHDA, CDR2 SQIVND (reference sequence). V trimming: 3 bases; J trimming: 6 bases; junction bases outside the gene matches: 8. The CDR3 consists of 15 residues. The CDR3: CASSIDRAGGQPQHF. The CDR3, as DNA: TGTGCCAGTAGTATTGACAGGGCGGGGGGTCAGCCCCAGCATTTT. Supplemented by reference TRBV19 and TRBJ1-5, the full variable domain reads DGGITQSPKYLFRKEGQNVTLSCEQNLNHDAMYWYRQDPGQGLRLIYYSQIVNDFQKGDIAEGYSVSREKKESFPLTVTSAQKNPTAFYLCASSIDRAGGQPQHFGDGTRLSIL.

The chain couples TRBV2 to TRBJ1-1; tentatively, D is TRBD1 (5 bases). The CDR3 is 15 residues long. The V end was cut by 6 bases, the J end by 4 bases, with 18 bases between. Germline lookup yields CDR1 SNHLY and CDR2 FYNNEI. The CDR3 here is CASSAQPGGVTEAFF. The DNA for the CDR3 is TGTGCCAGCAGCGCCCAACCCGGGGGGGTCACTGAAGCTTTCTTT.

The rearrangement uses TRBV7-2 and TRBJ2-5; 9 bases are a match to TRBD1. Trimming at V came to 8 bases and at J to 11 bases, leaving 12 bases not matched to a gene. Germline loops: CDR1 SGHTA, CDR2 FQGNSA. The CDR3 length is 13 residues. The CDR3 DNA sequence: TGTGCCAGCCGGGACAGGGACCGAGGGGAGCAGTACTTC. It encodes CASRDRDRGEQYF.

This rearrangement joins TRBV27 to TRBJ2-3; 13 bases are a match to TRBD2. Germline CDR1 MNHEY, CDR2 SMNVEV (reference sequence). The length of the CDR3 is 16 residues. J gave up 4 bases and V 4 bases, and 5 bases lay outside the gene matches. The CDR3 region is CASSWTLAGGPDTQYF. CDR3 in DNA: TGTGCCAGCAGTTGGACACTAGCGGGAGGGCCAGATACGCAGTATTTT.

The genes are TRBV11-2 and TRBJ2-1; TRBD1 or TRBD2 may be the D gene (5 bases each). The CDR3 length is 15 residues. The V end lost 5 bases, the J end lost 10 bases, and 21 bases lay between the germline ends. Germline V gene sequence: CDR1 SGHAT, CDR2 FQNNGV. The CDR3 DNA reads TGTGCCAGCAGCCCTCCGGGGCTTCCCGTCCCGGAGCAGTTCTTC. Its protein product is CASSPPGLPVPEQFF.

The chain carries TRBV10-3 and TRBJ2-7; perhaps TRBD2 as D (5 bases). Germline-derived CDR1 and CDR2 are ENHRY and SYGVKD. The ends were cut back, 3 bases at V and 1 base at J, with 10 bases in the middle. This CDR3 comprises 14 residues. The CDR3 sequence: CAISEPEASYEQYF. The CDR3, as DNA: TGTGCCATCAGTGAACCGGAGGCGTCCTACGAGCAGTACTTC.

This clone occurred once. Other DNA sequences in the sample encode the same CDR3. The CDR3 DNA is TGTGCCAGCAGCCAAGATTTGGGGTCCTCCTACGAGCAGTACTTC. This gives the protein CASSQDLGSSYEQYF. V gene TRBV4-2 combines with J gene TRBJ2-7; D is unresolved. Germline V lookup: CDR1 LGHNA, CDR2 YNFKEQ. There are 15 residues in the CDR3. V was clipped by 0 bases and J by 0 bases, with 9 bases between them.

The V and J genes are TRBV5-6 and TRBJ2-1, with 11 positions matching TRBD2. The V gene's germline CDR1 is SGHDT and CDR2 YYEEEE. V lost 0 bases, J lost 7 bases, and 9 bases stayed unmatched. The CDR3 length is 17 residues. The CDR3 nucleotides read TGTGCCAGCAGCTTGGGGGTAGCGGGAGGGCCTAGGAATGAGCAGTTCTTC. Its protein is CASSLGVAGGPRNEQFF.

The chain is built from TRBV13 and TRBJ1-2; D gene uncertain. In germline, CDR1 is PRHDT, CDR2 FYEKMQ (reference sequence). The CDR3 runs 11 residues. The germline V and J ends were trimmed by 7 bases and 5 bases, with 8 bases remaining between them. The CDR3 reads CASTLGYGYTF. The DNA for the CDR3 is TGTGCCAGCACACTAGGGTATGGCTACACCTTC. Looking up the rest from reference TRBV13 and TRBJ1-2 gives the full variable domain: AAGVIQSPRHLIKEKRETATLKCYPIPRHDTVYWYQQGPGQDPQFLISFYEKMQSDKGSIPDRFSAQQFSDYHSELNMSSLELGDSALYFCASTLGYGYTFGSGTRLTVV.

The V and J genes are TRBV5-5 and TRBJ2-7, with D unresolved. This CDR3 comprises 13 residues. Germline V CDR1 and CDR2: SGHKS, YYEKEE (reference sequence). The V end lost 0 bases, the J end lost 0 bases, and 4 bases lay between the germline ends. CDR3 coding DNA: TGTGCCAGCAGCTTGGACTACTCCTACGAGCAGTACTTC. Residues: CASSLDYSYEQYF.

J is TRBJ2-3 and V is TRBV10-3; D not resolved. The V end was cut by 10 bases, the J end by 2 bases, with 10 bases between. The germline V gene encodes CDR1 ENHRY and CDR2 SYGVKD. The CDR3 contains 12 residues. CDR3 region: CATQTYTDTQYF. The CDR3 nucleotides read TGTGCCACCCAGACTTACACAGATACGCAGTATTTT.

This chain joins TRBV6-1 and TRBJ2-5; 9 positions agree with TRBD1. The CDR3 covers 15 residues. V was clipped by 1 base and J by 5 bases; unmatched bases: 5. CDR1 MNHNS and CDR2 SASEGT come from the germline V gene. The CDR3 reads CASSEDRGRRETQYF. The CDR3 coding sequence is TGTGCCAGCAGTGAAGACAGGGGGCGCCGGGAGACCCAGTACTTC.

V gene TRBV13 combines with J gene TRBJ1-2; D gene unclear. The CDR3 is 14 residues long. Per the germline V gene, CDR1 is PRHDT and CDR2 is FYEKMQ (reference sequence). The germline V and J ends were trimmed by 5 bases and 4 bases, with 14 bases remaining between them. For the CDR3, the DNA is TGTGCCAGCAGCGAGGAGGGAAGCGGCTATGGCTACACCTTC. It yields the protein CASSEEGSGYGYTF.

The chain joins TRBV7-8 to TRBJ2-6, with 8 bases identical to TRBD2. The CDR3 is made up of 15 amino acids. With V trimmed by 11 bases and J by 0 bases, 6 bases remained unmatched. Germline V gene sequence: CDR1 SGHVS, CDR2 FQNEAQ. The CDR3 is CAVVSGTSGANVLTF. The CDR3 DNA follows: TGTGCCGTGGTTAGCGGGACCTCTGGGGCCAACGTCCTGACTTTC.

This clone came up a few times. This chain links TRBV14 with TRBJ2-5; D call uncertain. Germline V gives CDR1 SGHDN, CDR2 FVKESK. The length of the CDR3 is 10 residues. Trimming shortened V by 8 bases and J by 4 bases, and 5 bases separated the two germline ends. The CDR3 DNA is TGTGCCAGCTCCGGAGAGACCCAGTACTTC. Protein sequence: CASSGETQYF.

The CDR3 sequence: CASSPFAGDSYNEQFF. For the CDR3, the DNA is TGTGCCAGCAGCCCGTTCGCGGGGGACTCCTACAATGAGCAGTTCTTC. The V and J genes are TRBV9 and TRBJ2-1; the match to TRBD2 covers 7 bases. The V segment lost 4 bases and the J segment 0 bases; nucleotides outside the gene matches: 7. Looked up from germline, CDR1 is SGDLS and CDR2 is YYNGEE. This CDR3 has 16 amino acids.

V usage is TRBV28 and J usage is TRBJ1-5; TRBD1 aligns across 8 bases. Germline V lookup: CDR1 MDHEN, CDR2 SYDVKM. This CDR3 contains 15 residues. V was clipped by 6 bases and J by 4 bases; unmatched bases: 8. The CDR3, as DNA: TGTGCCAGCAGATACACAGGGGGGGAAAATCAGCCCCAGCATTTT. Translating gives CASRYTGGENQPQHF.

The CDR3 sequence: CASSPGLDMNTQYF. CDR3 DNA: TGTGCCAGCAGTCCCGGACTAGACATGAATACGCAGTATTTT. The rearrangement uses TRBV27 and TRBJ2-3; TRBD2 aligns across 7 bases. Germline V lookup: CDR1 MNHEY, CDR2 SMNVEV (reference sequence). V was pared by 5 bases and J by 7 bases, with 9 bases of the junction left unmatched. The CDR3 covers 14 residues.

This chain uses TRBV5-1 with TRBJ2-1; TRBD2 agrees at 7 bases. The J segment lost 0 bases and the V segment lost 4 bases, leaving 10 bases of the junction unmatched. The germline V gene has CDR1 SGHRS and CDR2 YFSETQ. The CDR3 is made up of 17 amino acids. The CDR3 protein is CASSPSGRGSSYNEQFF. CDR3 bases: TGCGCCAGCAGCCCCTCTGGGCGCGGGAGCTCCTACAATGAGCAGTTCTTC.

The rearrangement joins TRBV4-1 to TRBJ1-5; D gene unclear. The germline gives CDR1 MGHRA, CDR2 YSYEKL. V shed 1 base and J shed 8 bases, with 9 bases lying between them. This CDR3 region has 13 residues. CDR3: CASSQVLSKPQHF. CDR3 in DNA: TGCGCCAGCAGCCAAGTTCTGTCTAAGCCCCAGCATTTT.

V gene TRBV10-1 combines with J gene TRBJ2-7; 8 nucleotides match TRBD2. V was clipped by 2 bases and J by 9 bases; unmatched bases: 9. Germline CDR1 reads WNHNN; CDR2 reads SYGVQD (reference sequence). This CDR3 spans 14 amino acids. CDR3 DNA: TGCGCCAGCAGTGAGCGGCTAGCGGGTGCCGCGCAGTACTTC. Protein sequence: CASSERLAGAAQYF.

V gene TRBV4-2 combines with J gene TRBJ2-1, with 10 positions matching TRBD2. CDR3 size: 17 residues. V lost 0 bases to trimming and J lost 2 bases; unmatched junction nucleotides: 4. Germline values: CDR1 LGHNA, CDR2 YNFKEQ. CDR3 sequence (DNA): TGTGCCAGCAGCCAAGATCGGCTAGCGGGAGCCTACAATGAGCAGTTCTTC. It is translated as CASSQDRLAGAYNEQFF.

The V call is TRBV6-5, the J call TRBJ1-3; possibly TRBD1 for D (6 bases). Trimming took off 5 bases at V and 4 bases at J, with 15 bases between the two ends. This CDR3 comprises 15 residues. Germline V gives CDR1 MNHEY, CDR2 SVGAGI. The CDR3 here is CASSRNRGEGNTIYF. CDR3 in DNA: TGTGCCAGCAGTCGTAATAGGGGGGAAGGAAACACCATATATTTT.

The V and J genes are TRBV27 and TRBJ2-7; TRBD2 agrees at 11 bases. Germline trimming cut 3 bases from V and 4 bases from J; bases unmatched to any gene: 8. The CDR3 totals 16 residues. Germline V CDR1 and CDR2: MNHEY, SMNVEV (reference sequence). CDR3 protein: CASSFPSASGRYEQYF. In nucleotides, the CDR3 is TGTGCCAGCAGTTTCCCTTCGGCTAGCGGGAGGTACGAGCAGTACTTC.